Listed below are T cell receptor beta chains from one sample, sequenced in a study of cytotoxic CD8 clonotypes in ibrutinib-treated CLL. Assay used: immunoSEQ multiplex PCR; TCRdb lists only in-frame clones, some missing. The data contain over 100,000 clones, approximately 85% of them singletons. The input for sequencing was PBMCs, taken after 24 months of ibrutinib treatment. These receptor sequences come from a human donor with chronic lymphocytic leukemia. Both conserved end residues are part of each CDR3. A D gene is named only where the DNA matches it firmly. Expanded clones get a size class; other rows say once, few or many, or leave the size out.

cdr3_aa: CASSPRDRGYTF; cdr3_nt: TGTGCCAGCAGTCCACGGGACAGGGGCTACACCTTC; v_call: TRBV27; j_call: TRBJ1-2; d_call: TRBD1; clone_size: .
cdr3_aa: CASSLVSGGPVNEQFF; cdr3_nt: TGTGCCAGCAGCTTAGTCTCGGGAGGGCCCGTCAATGAGCAGTTCTTC; v_call: TRBV11-2; j_call: TRBJ2-1; d_call: TRBD2; clone_size: once
cdr3_aa: CASSWGRERTQYF; cdr3_nt: TGTGCCAGCAGCTGGGGCAGGGAGAGGACCCAGTACTTC; v_call: TRBV5-6; j_call: TRBJ2-5; d_call: .; clone_size: .
cdr3_aa: CAWSPQSTGELFF; cdr3_nt: TGTGCCTGGAGTCCCCAGTCCACCGGGGAGCTGTTTTTT; v_call: TRBV30; j_call: TRBJ2-2; d_call: .; clone_size: .
cdr3_aa: CASSPQGTAYEQYF; cdr3_nt: TGTGCCAGCAGCCCGCAAGGGACAGCCTACGAGCAGTACTTC; v_call: TRBV5-5; j_call: TRBJ2-7; d_call: TRBD1; clone_size: .
cdr3_aa: CASTRGGGHYGYTF; cdr3_nt: TGTGCCAGCACGAGAGGTGGGGGCCACTATGGCTACACCTTC; v_call: TRBV6-6; j_call: TRBJ1-2; d_call: .; clone_size: .
cdr3_aa: CSVPGSGRTNEKLFF; cdr3_nt: TGCAGCGTCCCTGGGTCGGGGCGGACTAATGAAAAACTGTTTTTT; v_call: TRBV29-1; j_call: TRBJ1-4; d_call: .; clone_size: .
cdr3_aa: CASRTGYYGYTF; cdr3_nt: TGTGCCAGCAGGACAGGCTACTATGGCTACACCTTC; v_call: TRBV2; j_call: TRBJ1-2; d_call: .; clone_size: .
cdr3_aa: CASSFSRGSYNEQFF; cdr3_nt: TGCGCCAGCAGCTTCTCCAGGGGCTCCTACAATGAGCAGTTCTTC; v_call: TRBV5-1; j_call: TRBJ2-1; d_call: .; clone_size: once
cdr3_aa: CASSLEKGRAEGYTF; cdr3_nt: TGTGCCAGCAGCTTAGAAAAGGGTAGAGCAGAAGGCTACACCTTC; v_call: TRBV7-2; j_call: TRBJ1-2; d_call: .; clone_size: .
cdr3_aa: CASSGQGNTGELFF; cdr3_nt: TGTGCCAGTAGTGGGCAGGGGAACACCGGGGAGCTGTTTTTT; v_call: TRBV19; j_call: TRBJ2-2; d_call: .; clone_size: .
cdr3_aa: CASSQDRGFGYTF; cdr3_nt: TGCGCCAGCAGCCAAGATCGAGGCTTTGGCTACACCTTC; v_call: TRBV5-1; j_call: TRBJ1-2; d_call: .; clone_size: .
cdr3_aa: CASSLASGAYNEQFF; cdr3_nt: TGTGCCAGCAGCTTAGCTAGCGGAGCCTACAATGAGCAGTTCTTC; v_call: TRBV7-2; j_call: TRBJ2-1; d_call: .; clone_size: .